One and the same sample provided the 2 T cell receptor beta chains below, sequenced in a study of PD-L1 blockade in urothelial cancer. The table came from immunoSEQ multiplex PCR; TCRdb's copy has only in-frame clones and leaves some out. The repertoire includes fewer than 55,000 clones, around 82% of them detected once, and 3% to 3.5% sits in the top ten. The sequencing used PBMCs, collected around atezolizumab (anti-PD-L1) treatment. These receptors were obtained from an older man with urothelial cancer.

This chain connects TRBV11-1 to TRBJ1-6; 9 bases match TRBD1. The V gene end was trimmed by 5 bases and the J gene end by 7 bases; junction bases not matched to a gene: 3. Germline values: CDR1 SGHAT, CDR2 FQDESV (reference sequence). The CDR3 is 14 residues long. As DNA, the CDR3 is TGTGCCAGCAGCCGGACAGGGGCCAATTCACCCCTCCACTTT. Amino acid sequence: CASSRTGANSPLHF.

In this sample, this clone turned up once. The V gene is TRBV27, the J gene TRBJ2-7; 7 bases are a match to TRBD1. The CDR3 is made up of 14 amino acids. CDR1 and CDR2 from the germline V gene are MNHEY and SMNVEV (reference sequence). V shed 5 bases and J 6 bases; nucleotides not matched to a gene: 10. The CDR3 region has the DNA TGTGCCAGCAGTCGTAAACAGGGGCCTTCCGAGCAGTACTTC. Amino acids: CASSRKQGPSEQYF.